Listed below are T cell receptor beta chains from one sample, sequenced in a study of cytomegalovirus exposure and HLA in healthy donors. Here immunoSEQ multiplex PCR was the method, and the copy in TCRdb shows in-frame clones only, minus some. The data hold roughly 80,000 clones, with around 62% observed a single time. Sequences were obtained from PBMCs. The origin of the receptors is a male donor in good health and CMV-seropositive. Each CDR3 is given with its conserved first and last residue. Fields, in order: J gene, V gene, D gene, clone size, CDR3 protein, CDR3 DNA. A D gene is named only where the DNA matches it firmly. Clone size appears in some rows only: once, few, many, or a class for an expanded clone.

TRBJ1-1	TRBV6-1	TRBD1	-	CASSVQGAGSLAFF	TGTGCCAGCAGTGTACAGGGGGCCGGTAGTTTGGCTTTCTTT
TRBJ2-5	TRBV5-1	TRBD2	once	CASSPRTSGAETQYF	TGCGCCAGCAGCCCTCGGACTAGCGGGGCAGAGACCCAGTACTTC
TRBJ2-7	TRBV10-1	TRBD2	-	CASSILGLPPEQYF	TGCGCCAGCAGTATCCTGGGACTACCCCCCGAGCAGTACTTC
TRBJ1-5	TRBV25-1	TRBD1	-	CASSAGTVSNRPQHF	TGTGCCAGCAGTGCGGGGACAGTCAGCAATCGGCCCCAGCATTTT
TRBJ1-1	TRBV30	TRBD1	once	CAWSPLGQGLPEAFF	TGTGCCTGGAGCCCGCTGGGACAGGGATTACCTGAAGCTTTCTTT
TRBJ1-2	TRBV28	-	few	CASRPQGPYGYTF	TGTGCCAGCAGGCCACAGGGTCCCTATGGCTACACCTTC
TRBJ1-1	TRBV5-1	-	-	CASSSFPTAMNTEAFF	TGCGCCAGCAGCTCTTTCCCGACAGCTATGAACACTGAAGCTTTCTTT
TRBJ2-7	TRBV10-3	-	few	CAISESKEQYF	TGTGCCATCAGTGAGTCCAAAGAGCAGTACTTC
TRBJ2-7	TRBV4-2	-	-	CASSQEAAEQQYF	TGTGCCAGCAGCCAAGAGGCGGCAGAACAGCAGTACTTC
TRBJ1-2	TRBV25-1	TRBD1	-	CASRDRARYGYTF	TGTGCCAGCAGGGACAGGGCTCGCTATGGCTACACCTTC
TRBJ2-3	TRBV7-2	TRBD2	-	CASSGGLAGGNTDTQYF	TGTGCCAGCAGCGGCGGACTAGCGGGGGGAAACACAGATACGCAGTATTTT
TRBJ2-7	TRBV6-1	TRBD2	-	CASSEALLGGGKNEQYF	TGTGCCAGCAGTGAAGCGCTTCTTGGGGGGGGAAAGAACGAGCAGTACTTC
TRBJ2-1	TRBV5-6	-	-	CASSLAGMGAEDEQFF	TGTGCCAGCAGCTTGGCCGGCATGGGGGCGGAGGATGAGCAGTTCTTC
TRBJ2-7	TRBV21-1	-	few	CASSKQTGGGPYEQYF	TGTGCCAGCAGCAAACAGACAGGGGGGGGGCCCTACGAGCAGTACTTC